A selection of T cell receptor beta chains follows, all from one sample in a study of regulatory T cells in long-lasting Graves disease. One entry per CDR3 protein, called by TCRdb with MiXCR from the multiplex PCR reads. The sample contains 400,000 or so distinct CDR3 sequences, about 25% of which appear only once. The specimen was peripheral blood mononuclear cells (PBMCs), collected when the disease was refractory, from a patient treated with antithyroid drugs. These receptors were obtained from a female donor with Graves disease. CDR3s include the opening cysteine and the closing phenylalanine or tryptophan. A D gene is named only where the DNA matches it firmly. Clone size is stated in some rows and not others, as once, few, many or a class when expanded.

DNA: TGTGCCAGCAGCCAAGCAGGGACAGGGGGCCAGCCCCAGCATTTT; CDR3: CASSQAGTGGQPQHF; length: 15; V: TRBV3-2; D: -; size: -; J: TRBJ1-5
DNA: TGTGCCAGCAGCCCAAGATTGACAGGGCCCGGGGAGCTGTTTTTT; CDR3: CASSPRLTGPGELFF; length: 15; V: TRBV11-3; D: TRBD1; size: many; J: TRBJ2-2
DNA: TGTACCAGCAGTGAAGCCCCGGGTCAGCCCCAGCATTTT; CDR3: CTSSEAPGQPQHF; length: 13; V: TRBV6-1; D: -; size: -; J: TRBJ1-5
DNA: TGTGCCAGCACTCTCAGGGGGCCTGGGGCCAACGTCCTGACTTTC; CDR3: CASTLRGPGANVLTF; length: 15; V: TRBV28; D: TRBD1; size: few; J: TRBJ2-6
DNA: TGTGCCAGCAACCCGGTGGGGGACACGGACGAAGGCGCCATATATTTT; CDR3: CASNPVGDTDEGAIYF; length: 16; V: TRBV19; D: -; size: -; J: TRBJ1-3
DNA: TGTGCCAGCAGTGAAGAAGTTGACATTCAGTACTTC; CDR3: CASSEEVDIQYF; length: 12; V: TRBV2; D: -; size: many; J: TRBJ2-4
DNA: TGTGCCAGCGCCTCGGGCTCCCACCCACCCGAGCAGTACTTC; CDR3: CASASGSHPPEQYF; length: 14; V: TRBV27; D: -; size: many; J: TRBJ2-7
DNA: TGTGCCAGTAGCCGAGCGGGAGATCGGGCATACCAGTACTTC; CDR3: CASSRAGDRAYQYF; length: 14; V: TRBV19; D: TRBD2; size: few; J: TRBJ2-5
DNA: TGTGCCAGCAGCTTTCAGGGAGGAGGGGAGACCCAGTACTTC; CDR3: CASSFQGGGETQYF; length: 14; V: TRBV7-2; D: -; size: many; J: TRBJ2-5
DNA: TGTGCCAGTAGTATAGTCGACGGACAGGGGAATCAGCCCCAGCATTTT; CDR3: CASSIVDGQGNQPQHF; length: 16; V: TRBV19; D: TRBD1; size: -; J: TRBJ1-5
DNA: TGTGCCAGCAGCGAACGACGTGGGGGAAACACTGAAGCTTTCTTT; CDR3: CASSERRGGNTEAFF; length: 15; V: TRBV25-1; D: -; size: few; J: TRBJ1-1
DNA: TGTGCCAGCAGCGCAGAAGTGAGGTCCACCGGGGAGCTGTTTTTT; CDR3: CASSAEVRSTGELFF; length: 15; V: TRBV7-3; D: -; size: once; J: TRBJ2-2
DNA: TGTGCCAGCAGTTTCGACATGATCAATCAGCCCCAGCATTTT; CDR3: CASSFDMINQPQHF; length: 14; V: TRBV6-5; D: -; size: -; J: TRBJ1-5
DNA: TGTGCCAGCAGCACGACAGGGTTGGCCGGGGAGCTGTTTTTT; CDR3: CASSTTGLAGELFF; length: 14; V: TRBV14; D: TRBD1; size: -; J: TRBJ2-2
DNA: TGTGCCATCAGTGAAGCAGAAAGAAGGGGGGATGGCTACACCTTC; CDR3: CAISEAERRGDGYTF; length: 15; V: TRBV10-3; D: -; size: many; J: TRBJ1-2
DNA: TGTGCCAGCAGCTTAAGTCGTTCAGGGGGCGATGGTGCCAAAAACATTCAGTACTTC; CDR3: CASSLSRSGGDGAKNIQYF; length: 19; V: TRBV7-8; D: TRBD1; size: -; J: TRBJ2-4